The entry below describes one T cell receptor beta chain. The specificity of this receptor is unknown. No base-level quality is on record; no much larger clone is a single base apart. This sample is drawn from a study of cytomegalovirus exposure and HLA in healthy donors (TCRdb year 2017). At the level of the whole study: An earlier analysis of 550 to 700 of the donors reported 250 to 300 Gb of sequence data and roughly 100 million unique TCR beta sequences from approximately 180 million T cells. To predict cytomegalovirus infection status, the study combined high-throughput TCR immunosequencing, statistical association of individual TCRs with disease status, and machine learning. Of the roughly 400 genotyped donors, roughly 80% fell in the genetic ancestry cluster associated with self-reported Caucasian donors. Rather than drawing on any new phenotypic data, the later analysis identified candidate immune exposures from TCR beta sequences and the way those sequences occurred across donors. An earlier analysis of around 580 of the donors used high-throughput TCR beta sequencing to judge whether each TCR beta V gene segment behaved as functional or pseudogenic. An early release covering roughly 580 HLA-typed donors comprised approximately 300 gigabases of sequencing data and approximately 85 million unique TCR sequences. Besides the first cohort of roughly 640 subjects, a separate validation cohort made up of 95 to 150 different subjects was used. Among 300 to 500 genotyped donors of the cohort, an average of roughly 230,000 unique TCR beta nucleotide sequences was sequenced per donor, of which 15% to 20% were non-productive. Genome-wide SNP genotypes for about three fifths of the roughly 670 donors were used in a later genetic analysis, which treated that subset as a discovery cohort. HLA typing included class I and class II loci at four-digit resolution. Every repertoire in the discovery cohort had been generated on one and the same sequencing platform. A handful of DR-DQ haplotypes were handled as single units for association and clustering because linkage in the cohort was strong. The study used immunosequencing to profile the T cell repertoires of around 600 subjects and linked those repertoires to cytomegalovirus serostatus. In a later analysis, previously published TCR beta repertoires from 550 to 750 donors were re-analyzed and high-resolution HLA genotyping was added so that TCR occurrence patterns could be studied. Alongside the repertoire data, information on donor age, sex, ethnicity and CMV serostatus was compiled. Typing coverage differed by locus: A, B, C, DRB1 and DQB1 were typed in about 629-630 donors, DQA1 in 522, DPA1 in around 580, and DPB1 in just under 480. The study was designed to test whether signatures of past pathogen exposure could be identified by cataloging public T cell receptors.

The cohort comprised 550 to 700 healthy bone marrow donors. At the time of sampling, all cohort members were nominally healthy, though unrecorded immune exposures were likely present. The donor tested CMV seronegative and was one of the 352 seronegative cohort members. A peripheral blood sample was provided by each donor, and peripheral blood mononuclear cells were used for TCR beta sequencing. The Qiagen DNeasy Blood Extraction Kit was used to extract genomic DNA from the blood cell samples. General findings and caveats noted by the study authors: A cluster of highly shared sequence variants was judged likely to represent a technical artifact of the sequencing pipeline. In a later analysis, the rate of TCR association differed among HLA loci, with DRB1 alleles having the most associated TCRs and HLA-C alleles having the fewest. Around 16 rarely observed V segments, including chromosome 9 orphons, were excluded from the earlier analysis of approximately 500 of the donors because counts were too low. Correlated functional status among segregating V segments might reflect linkage disequilibrium, but an unknown experimental factor could not be ruled out. Several of the top co-occurrence clusters appeared to be linked to parvovirus B19, influenza, CMV and Epstein-Barr virus, according to a later analysis. In this cohort, only TCR beta chains were sequenced, and detectable features were limited by the absence of alpha or paired-chain data. Because HLA typing was unavailable for some donors at each locus, only the typed subset was used in association tests. A later genetic analysis reported fewer N-insertions in productive TCRs among donors in an Asian-associated ancestry cluster than the roughly 620-donor mean. Some IMGT-functional V segments, including TRBV6-2 and TRBV6-3, could not be told apart with the 87-base-pair reads, so those segments were excluded. V-gene and J-gene trimming of TCR beta chains was associated with a missense DCLRE1C variant in a later genetic analysis, and the association was replicated in an independent cohort. The presence/absence analyses assumed that sequencing depth was roughly uniform across donors, and that assumption may not be true. A few of the identified cytomegalovirus-associated TCR beta chains were confirmed in vitro to be specific for cytomegalovirus antigens. A further reported finding was that TCR beta sequences accurately predicted the HLA-A and HLA-B alleles for most subjects in the first cohort. The study listed 164 TCR beta chains as associated with cytomegalovirus. A later analysis found that HLA-associated TCR beta chains were more clonally expanded and had lower generation probabilities than equally common non-associated chains. In a later analysis, most CMV-associated TCR beta chains were found to appear HLA-restricted, with HLA associations seemingly driven largely by CMV exposure. Most TCR sequences were seen in very few donors, while some public TCRs were found in many individuals. Strong co-occurrence of HLA alleles, especially DR and DQ, made assigning TCR associations to individual alleles difficult. At a false discovery rate of 0.05, a later analysis linked 15,000 to 20,000 TCR beta sequences to specific HLA alleles. Broadly in line with IMGT annotations, most TCR beta V segments showed up in productive rearrangements about 87% or about 30% of the time in an earlier analysis of a few hundred of the donors. Cytomegalovirus status was reported to be diagnosed by the classifier with high specificity and sensitivity in both the original and validation cohorts. CMV serostatus was the only immune exposure information available for the cohort. According to the authors, the approach could potentially be generalized to other disease states and immunological phenotypes.

Libraries were made using the immunoSEQ multiplex PCR assay. A mixture of 60 forward primers for TCR Vbeta segments and 13 reverse primers for TCR Jbeta segments was used in the multiplex PCR. The CDR3 region of rearranged TCR beta genes was amplified from genomic DNA by a multiplex PCR assay. The amplified TCR beta libraries were sequenced on the Illumina HiSeq System as 87-base-pair reads. The study's own analysis went as follows. In a later analysis, about 80 million unique TCR beta chains were counted across the 500 to 700 repertoires, and around 10 million of these chains were shared by at least two donors. Raw reads were error-corrected and collapsed into unique sequences by a nearest-neighbor algorithm in which closely related sequences were merged to remove PCR and sequencing errors. V, D and J gene segments were assigned by aligning CDR3 sequences to IMGT reference sequences. For a sequence to be retained, at least a six-nucleotide match to both a V gene segment and a J gene segment was required. A rearrangement counted as productive if the CDR3 had no stop codons and remained in frame with V and J, and every other rearrangement counted as non-productive. CDR3 was defined according to IMGT convention as the region running from the second conserved V-encoded cysteine to the conserved J-encoded phenylalanine. The earlier analysis of some 580 of the donors excluded any sequence lacking an unambiguous match to a single V gene segment. An earlier analysis of a few hundred of the donors called V segments functional above 56.7% productive rearrangements and segregating when the between-donor standard deviation exceeded 5%. A statistical classification framework was built to diagnose cytomegalovirus status from the catalog of TCR beta chain sequences. In a later analysis, TCR nucleotide sequences were compared against IMGT/GENE-DB human TR gene sequences so that V and J genes could be assigned. In a later analysis, CDR3 sequences and most-parsimonious VDJ recombination scenarios were assigned using the TCRdist pipeline. A later analysis defined each TCR beta chain by its CDR3 amino acid sequence plus V-gene family, and excluded reads lacking a unique V-gene family. In a later analysis, a few hundred highly shared, low-generation-probability nucleotide sequences were removed to address suspected cross-contamination and a sequencing artifact. For each public chain, a later analysis derived a clonal expansion index from normalized ranks of inferred template counts within each repertoire. In a later analysis, generation probabilities were computed using a VDJ recombination model fitted to out-of-frame rearrangements, and the results were checked against IGoR. A later analysis scored TCR-TCR, TCR-HLA and TCR-CMV co-occurrence with hypergeometric tests, applying a repertoire-size bias correction to TCR pairs. In a later analysis, false discovery rates were estimated by permuting HLA or CMV assignments 20 times. In a later analysis, co-occurring TCRs were grouped with DBSCAN, and TCRdist sequence similarity was added when clustering was performed within HLA-allele-positive subsets. For co-occurrence clustering, repertoires with fewer than 30,000 or more than 120,000 public chains were excluded, along with roughly 5 repertoires with anomalous nucleotide sharing. This immuneACCESS table, as held by TCRdb, lists in-frame sequences with V and J called but not all clones. Of the missing ones, under half trace to an unresolved V gene in checked studies; the others have no known cause. V and J calls and clone size are as listed in that table; D and trimming were resolved from the DNA. The sample records about 170,000 clones, roughly 80% of which are singletons. The ten largest clones represent about 0.77% of the sample.

The trim is 2 bases for V and 11 bases for J, with a gap of 10 bases between the germline ends. Taken from the germline V gene, the CDR1 and CDR2 loops are MDHEN and SYDVKM. The CDR3 runs 12 residues from the cysteine to the phenylalanine. Of the read, only the CDR3 DNA is kept; its 36 bases are in frame from base 1. The sequenced sample consisted of PBMCs. The source of this sequence is a woman between 18 and 29 years old in good health and CMV-seronegative. Recombination connected TRBV28 to TRBJ2-1, with the D gene too uncertain to name. The sequence in DNA is TGTGCCAGCAGTTTAGACTTTTGGCAGCAGTTCTTC. Its protein product is CASSLDFWQQFF. With the rest looked up from the reference TRBV28 and TRBJ2-1 genes rather than sequenced, the full variable domain is DVKVTQSSRYLVKRTGEKVFLECVQDMDHENMFWYRQDPGLGLRLIYFSYDVKMKEKGDIPEGYSVSREKKERFSLILESASTNQTSMYLCASSLDFWQQFFGPGTRLTVL.